These T cell receptor beta chains were read from a single sample in a study of immune evolution from preneoplasia to lung adenocarcinoma. TCRdb's copy holds only in-frame clones and misses some; the assay was immunoSEQ multiplex PCR. The table records about 16,000 clones, 86% of them present only once. Source material: FFPE invasive lung adenocarcinoma tissue. These receptors came from a person aged 70 to 85 with invasive lung adenocarcinoma. CDR3s include the opening cysteine and the closing phenylalanine or tryptophan. A D gene is named only where the DNA matches it firmly. Rows may omit the clone size; those that give it use once, few, many or a size class.

j_call d_call clone_size v_call cdr3_aa cdr3_nt
TRBJ1-2 NA NA TRBV18 CASSPPDRLGYTF TGTGCCAGCTCACCACCGGACCGGTTGGGCTACACCTTC
TRBJ1-5 NA once TRBV6-1 CASSEARKGTQHF TGTGCCAGCAGTGAGGCCCGAAAGGGGACCCAGCATTTT
TRBJ1-5 NA NA TRBV4-1 CASSQTDTSNQPQHF TGCGCCAGCAGCCAAACGGACACGAGCAATCAGCCCCAGCATTTT
TRBJ2-7 NA NA TRBV5-6 CASSSRGGTALYF TGTGCCAGCAGCTCCCGCGGGGGGACAGCATTATACTTC
TRBJ2-3 NA NA TRBV30 CAWSRADTQYF TGTGCCTGGAGTAGAGCAGATACGCAGTATTTT
TRBJ1-2 NA NA TRBV28 CASRLWGASANYGYTF TGTGCCAGCCGATTGTGGGGGGCGTCGGCTAACTATGGCTACACCTTC
TRBJ2-4 NA few TRBV9 CASTGAAALAKNIQYF TGTGCCAGCACGGGGGCGGCGGCCTTAGCCAAAAACATTCAGTACTTC
TRBJ1-3 NA NA TRBV7-2 CASGGTSSGNTIYF TGTGCCAGCGGCGGAACTTCTTCTGGAAACACCATATATTTT
TRBJ2-5 NA NA TRBV2 CASSGHQETQYF TGTGCCAGCAGTGGACACCAAGAGACCCAGTACTTC
TRBJ2-7 TRBD1 NA TRBV11-1 CASSPWGTGTYEQYF TGTGCCAGCAGCCCATGGGGGACAGGGACGTACGAGCAGTACTTC
TRBJ2-3 TRBD2 NA TRBV7-9 CASSLTGLAGLGTQYF TGTGCCAGCAGCTTAACCGGACTAGCGGGGCTTGGTACGCAGTATTTT
TRBJ1-3 NA NA TRBV18 CASSSVSPWTSSGNTIYF TGTGCCAGCTCATCCGTCTCCCCCTGGACTAGCTCTGGAAACACCATATATTTT
TRBJ2-3 TRBD2 NA TRBV7-8 CASSSRRLTSGGSTDTQYF TGTGCCAGCAGCTCACGCCGACTCACTAGCGGGGGGAGCACAGATACGCAGTATTTT
TRBJ2-3 NA NA TRBV11-2 CASSLDRDPDTQYF TGTGCCAGCAGCTTAGACAGGGATCCAGATACGCAGTATTTT
TRBJ2-2 NA NA TRBV30 CAWRGGVGTGELFF TGTGCCTGGAGGGGCGGGGTCGGCACCGGGGAGCTGTTTTTT
TRBJ1-2 TRBD1 NA TRBV25-1 CASSAPGQEIYGYTF TGTGCCAGCAGCGCCCCGGGACAGGAGATCTATGGCTACACCTTC
TRBJ2-1 TRBD2 NA TRBV7-8 CASSLELAVYNEQFF TGTGCCAGCAGCTTAGAGCTAGCGGTATACAATGAGCAGTTCTTC
TRBJ1-5 NA NA TRBV21-1 CASSKDRHLNQPQHF TGTGCCAGCAGCAAAGACAGACACCTGAATCAGCCCCAGCATTTT
TRBJ1-1 NA NA TRBV5-1 CASSLSGENTEAFF TGCGCCAGCAGCTTGTCTGGAGAGAACACTGAAGCTTTCTTT
TRBJ1-1 NA NA TRBV29-1 CSVRRITGKLTEAFF TGCAGCGTCCGCCGGATAACAGGGAAGTTGACTGAAGCTTTCTTT
TRBJ1-2 NA NA TRBV19 CASSILSALNYGYTF TGTGCCAGTAGTATCTTGTCAGCTTTGAACTATGGCTACACTTTC
TRBJ2-1 NA NA TRBV7-7 CASSPGRAQEQFF TGTGCTAGCAGCCCGGGCCGGGCACAGGAGCAGTTCTTC
TRBJ1-4 TRBD1 NA TRBV4-1 CASSPILDRGPNEKLFF TGCGCCAGCAGCCCGATCCTTGACAGGGGGCCTAATGAAAAACTGTTTTTT
TRBJ1-4 NA NA TRBV11-2 CASREGATNEKLFF TGTGCCAGCCGGGAGGGAGCAACTAATGAAAAACTGTTTTTT
TRBJ1-1 TRBD1 NA TRBV5-6 CASSLVDRVITEAFF TGTGCCAGCAGCTTGGTAGACAGGGTGATCACTGAAGCTTTCTTT
TRBJ1-2 TRBD1 NA TRBV2 CASSGRDRGPNYGYTF TGTGCCAGCAGTGGAAGGGACAGGGGGCCGAACTATGGCTACACCTTC
TRBJ2-1 TRBD1 NA TRBV5-1 CASSPISGTATYNEQFF TGCGCCAGCAGCCCCATATCCGGGACAGCGACCTACAATGAGCAGTTCTTC